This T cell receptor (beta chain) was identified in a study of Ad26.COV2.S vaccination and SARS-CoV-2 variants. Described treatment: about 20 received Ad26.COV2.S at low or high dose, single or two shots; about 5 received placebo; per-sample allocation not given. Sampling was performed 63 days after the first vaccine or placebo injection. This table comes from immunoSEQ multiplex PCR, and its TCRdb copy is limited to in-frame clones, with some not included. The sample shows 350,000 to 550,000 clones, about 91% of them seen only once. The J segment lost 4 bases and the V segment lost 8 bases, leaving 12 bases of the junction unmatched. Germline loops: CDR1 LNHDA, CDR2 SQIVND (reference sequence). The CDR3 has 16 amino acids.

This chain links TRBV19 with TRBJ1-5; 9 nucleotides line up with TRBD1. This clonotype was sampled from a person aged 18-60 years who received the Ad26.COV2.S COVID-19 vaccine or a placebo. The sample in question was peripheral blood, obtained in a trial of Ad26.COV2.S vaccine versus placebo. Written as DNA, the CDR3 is TGTGCCAGTCGCCGTGGTGCGGGACAGGGAAATCAGCCCCAGCATTTT. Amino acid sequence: CASRRGAGQGNQPQHF.